This TCR beta chain emerged from a study of shared clonotypes between healthy human individuals. Study in general: A couple of women and a few men aged 18 to 49 made up the donors. Notes on the study in general: Naive subsets usually exceeded memory subsets in estimated richness.

The V segment lost 0 bases and the J segment 1 base; nucleotides outside the gene matches: 1. This CDR3 has 16 amino acids. The germline V gene has CDR1 ENHRY and CDR2 SYGVKD. As concerns this clone: The target antigen is unknown.

In the original workflow: Without quality scores, immunoSEQ junctional reads could not be filtered like full-length reads. Libraries were prepared by immunoSEQ multiplex PCR; TCRdb keeps only in-frame clonotypes and omits some of them. V and J calls and clone size are given by that table; D and trimming were obtained from the DNA. The sample consists of approximately 2.1 million clones, over 85% of them appearing once. CD4+ cell separation produced CD45RA+ naive and CD45RA-negative memory subsets. The rearrangement links TRBV10-3 to TRBJ2-3, with 10 nucleotides matching TRBD2. Material for sequencing was naive CD4+ T cells from PBMCs. Subset of the sample: CD45RA+ positively selected. The sequence was obtained from a young man in good health. Some clones in this sample may be carry-over from other donors' samples. CDR3 loop: CAISESGTSGTDTQYF. The CDR3 DNA reads as TGTGCCATCAGTGAGTCCGGGACTAGCGGCACAGATACGCAGTATTTT.